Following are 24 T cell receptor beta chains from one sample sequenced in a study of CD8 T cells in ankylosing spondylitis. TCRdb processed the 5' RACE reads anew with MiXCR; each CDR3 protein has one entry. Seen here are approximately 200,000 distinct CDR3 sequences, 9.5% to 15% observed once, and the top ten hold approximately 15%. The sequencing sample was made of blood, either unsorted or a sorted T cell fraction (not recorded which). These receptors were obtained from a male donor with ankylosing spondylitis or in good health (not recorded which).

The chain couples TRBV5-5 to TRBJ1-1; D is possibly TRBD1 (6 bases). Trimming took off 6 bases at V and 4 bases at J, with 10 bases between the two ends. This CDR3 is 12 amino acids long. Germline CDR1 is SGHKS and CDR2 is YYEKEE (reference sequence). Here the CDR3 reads CASTTGSTEAFF. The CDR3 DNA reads TGTGCCAGCACCACAGGGTCCACTGAAGCTTTCTTT.

The CDR3 loop reads CASSWDGYEQYF. For the CDR3, the DNA is TGTGCCAGCAGCTGGGACGGCTACGAGCAGTACTTC. This rearrangement joins TRBV11-2 to TRBJ2-7, with D perhaps matching TRBD1 or TRBD2 (5 bases each). This CDR3 contains 12 residues. The germline gives CDR1 SGHAT, CDR2 FQNNGV. The ends were cut back, 4 bases at V and 3 bases at J, with 7 bases in the middle.

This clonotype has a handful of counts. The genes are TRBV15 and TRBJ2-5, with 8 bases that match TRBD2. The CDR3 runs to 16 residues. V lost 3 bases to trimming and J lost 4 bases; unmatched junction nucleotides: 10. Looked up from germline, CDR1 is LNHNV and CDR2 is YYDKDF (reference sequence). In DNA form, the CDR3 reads TGTGCCACCAGCAGCCTCCCAAGGACTAGCCTAGAGACCCAGTACTTC. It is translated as CATSSLPRTSLETQYF.

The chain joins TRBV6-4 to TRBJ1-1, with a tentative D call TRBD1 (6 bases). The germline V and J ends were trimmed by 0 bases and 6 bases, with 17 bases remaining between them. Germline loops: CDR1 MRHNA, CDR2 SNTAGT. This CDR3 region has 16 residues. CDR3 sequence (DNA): TGTGCCAGCAGTGACTCGGAGGGGGGGCTGAGCGCTGAAGCTTTCTTT. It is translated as CASSDSEGGLSAEAFF.

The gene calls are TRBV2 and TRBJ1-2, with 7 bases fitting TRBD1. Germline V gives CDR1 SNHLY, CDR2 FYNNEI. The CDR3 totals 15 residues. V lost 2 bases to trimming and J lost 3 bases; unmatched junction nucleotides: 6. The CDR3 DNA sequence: TGTGCCAGCAGTGAAACAGGGGCAGGGGACTATGGCTACACCTTC. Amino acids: CASSETGAGDYGYTF.

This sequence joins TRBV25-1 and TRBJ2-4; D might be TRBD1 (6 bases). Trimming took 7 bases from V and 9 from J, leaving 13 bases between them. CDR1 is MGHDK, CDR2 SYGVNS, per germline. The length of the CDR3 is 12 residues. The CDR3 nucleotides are TGTGCCAGCAATCTACAGGGAGTCATTCAGTACTTC. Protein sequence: CASNLQGVIQYF.

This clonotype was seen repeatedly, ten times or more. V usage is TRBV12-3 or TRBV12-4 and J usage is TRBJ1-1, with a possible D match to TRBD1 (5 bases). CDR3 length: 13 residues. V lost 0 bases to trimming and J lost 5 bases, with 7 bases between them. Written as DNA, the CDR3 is TGTGCCAGCAGTTTAGCGGGGGGGACTGAAGCTTTCTTT. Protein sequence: CASSLAGGTEAFF.

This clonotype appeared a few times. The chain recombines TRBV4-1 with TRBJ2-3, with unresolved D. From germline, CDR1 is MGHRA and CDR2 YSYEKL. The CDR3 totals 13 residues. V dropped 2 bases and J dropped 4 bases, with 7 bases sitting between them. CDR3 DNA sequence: TGCGCCAGCAGCCAATGGGTGGCAGATACGCAGTATTTT. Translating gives CASSQWVADTQYF.

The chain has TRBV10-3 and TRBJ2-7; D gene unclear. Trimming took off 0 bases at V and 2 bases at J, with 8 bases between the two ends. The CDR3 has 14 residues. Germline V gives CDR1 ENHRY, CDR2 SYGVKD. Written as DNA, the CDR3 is TGTGCCATCAGTGAGTCGATGGCTGCCTACGAGCAGTACTTC. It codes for CAISESMAAYEQYF.

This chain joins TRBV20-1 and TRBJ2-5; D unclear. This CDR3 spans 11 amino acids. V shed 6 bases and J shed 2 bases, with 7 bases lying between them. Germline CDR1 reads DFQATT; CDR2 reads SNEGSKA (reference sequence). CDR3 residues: CSASRQETQYF. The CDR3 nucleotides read TGCAGTGCGTCGAGACAAGAGACCCAGTACTTC.

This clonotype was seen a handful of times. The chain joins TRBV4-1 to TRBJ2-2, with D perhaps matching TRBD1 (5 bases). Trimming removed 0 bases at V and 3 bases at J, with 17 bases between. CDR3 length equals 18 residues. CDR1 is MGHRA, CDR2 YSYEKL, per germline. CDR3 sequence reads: CASSQEGVPFGDTGELFF. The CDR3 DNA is TGCGCCAGCAGCCAAGAAGGGGTGCCTTTTGGGGACACCGGGGAGCTGTTTTTT.

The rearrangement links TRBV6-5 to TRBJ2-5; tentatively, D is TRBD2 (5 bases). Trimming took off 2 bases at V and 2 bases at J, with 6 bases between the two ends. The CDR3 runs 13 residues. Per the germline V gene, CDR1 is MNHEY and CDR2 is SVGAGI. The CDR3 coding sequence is TGTGCCAGCAGTTACGGGGAGCAAGAGACCCAGTACTTC. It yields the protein CASSYGEQETQYF.

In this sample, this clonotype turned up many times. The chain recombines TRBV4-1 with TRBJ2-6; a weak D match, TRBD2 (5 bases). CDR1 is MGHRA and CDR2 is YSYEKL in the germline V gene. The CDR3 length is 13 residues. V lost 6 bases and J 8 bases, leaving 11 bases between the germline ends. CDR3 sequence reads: CASRRTSTNVLTF. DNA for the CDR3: TGCGCCAGCAGGAGGACTTCGACCAACGTCCTGACTTTC.

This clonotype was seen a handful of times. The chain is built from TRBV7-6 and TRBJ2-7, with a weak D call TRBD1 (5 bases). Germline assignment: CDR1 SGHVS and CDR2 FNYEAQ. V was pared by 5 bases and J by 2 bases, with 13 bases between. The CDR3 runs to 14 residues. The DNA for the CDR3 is TGTGCCAGCAGCCCCCGGACAAATCCCTACGAGCAGTACTTC. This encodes CASSPRTNPYEQYF.

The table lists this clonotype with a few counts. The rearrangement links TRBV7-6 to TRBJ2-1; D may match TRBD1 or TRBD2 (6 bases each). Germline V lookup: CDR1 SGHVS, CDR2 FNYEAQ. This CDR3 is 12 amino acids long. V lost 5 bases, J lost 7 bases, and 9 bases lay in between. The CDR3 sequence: CASSRGGNEQFF. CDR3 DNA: TGTGCCAGCAGCCGAGGGGGGAATGAGCAGTTCTTC.

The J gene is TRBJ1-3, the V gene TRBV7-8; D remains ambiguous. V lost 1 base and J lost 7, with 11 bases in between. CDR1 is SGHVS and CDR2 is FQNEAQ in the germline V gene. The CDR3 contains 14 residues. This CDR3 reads CASSLGRSLNTIYF. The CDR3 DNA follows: TGTGCCAGCAGCTTAGGCAGGTCATTGAACACCATATATTTT. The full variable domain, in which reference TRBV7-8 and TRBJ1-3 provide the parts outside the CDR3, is GAGVSQSPRYKVAKRGQDVALRCDPISGHVSLFWYQQALGQGPEFLTYFQNEAQLDKSGLPSDRFFAERPEGSVSTLKIQRTQQEDSAVYLCASSLGRSLNTIYFGEGSWLTVV.

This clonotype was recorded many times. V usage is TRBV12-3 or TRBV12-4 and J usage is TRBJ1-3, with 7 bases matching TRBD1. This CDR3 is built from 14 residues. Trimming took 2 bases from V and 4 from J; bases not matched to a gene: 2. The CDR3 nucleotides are TGTGCCAGCAGTTTACAGGGGGTCGGAAACACCATATATTTT. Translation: CASSLQGVGNTIYF.

For the CDR3, the DNA is TGTGCCAGCAGTGAAGGTCGCCTCTATGGCTACACCTTC. Its translation: CASSEGRLYGYTF. The chain uses TRBV6-1 and TRBJ1-2; D ambiguous. From germline, CDR1 is MNHNS and CDR2 SASEGT. The V and J ends lost 1 base and 4 bases respectively, with 7 bases between them. The CDR3 loop spans 13 amino acids.

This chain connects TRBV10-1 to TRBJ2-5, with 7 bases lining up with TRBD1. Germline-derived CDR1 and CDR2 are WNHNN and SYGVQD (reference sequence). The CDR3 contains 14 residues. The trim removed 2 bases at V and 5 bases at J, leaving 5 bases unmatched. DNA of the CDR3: TGCGCCAGCAGTGAGACAGGGGCAGGGGAGACCCAGTACTTC. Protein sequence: CASSETGAGETQYF.

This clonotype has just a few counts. CDR3 in DNA: TGTGCCAGCAGCCGGTTGGGGGTAAACACTGAAGCTTTCTTT. Residues: CASSRLGVNTEAFF. This chain connects TRBV27 to TRBJ1-1; tentatively, D is TRBD1 (5 bases). The length of the CDR3 is 14 residues. CDR1 and CDR2 (germline): MNHEY, SMNVEV (reference sequence). The V end was cut by 6 bases, the J end by 2 bases, with 13 bases between.

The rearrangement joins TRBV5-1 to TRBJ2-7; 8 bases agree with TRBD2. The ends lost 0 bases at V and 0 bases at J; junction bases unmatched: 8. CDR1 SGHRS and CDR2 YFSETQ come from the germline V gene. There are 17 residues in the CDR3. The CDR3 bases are TGCGCCAGCAGCTTGGGATTCGGGGGGGCCACCTCCTACGAGCAGTACTTC. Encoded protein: CASSLGFGGATSYEQYF.

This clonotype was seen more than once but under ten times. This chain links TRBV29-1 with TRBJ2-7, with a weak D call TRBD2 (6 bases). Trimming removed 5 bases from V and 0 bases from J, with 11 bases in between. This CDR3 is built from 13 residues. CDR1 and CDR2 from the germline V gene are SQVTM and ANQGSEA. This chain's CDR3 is CSVFDGSSYEQYF. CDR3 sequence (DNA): TGCAGCGTTTTCGACGGGAGCTCCTACGAGCAGTACTTC.

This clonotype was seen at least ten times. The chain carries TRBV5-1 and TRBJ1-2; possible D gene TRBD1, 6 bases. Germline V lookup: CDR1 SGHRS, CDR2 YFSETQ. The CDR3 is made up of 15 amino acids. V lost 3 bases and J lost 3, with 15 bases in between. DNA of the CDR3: TGCGCCAGCAGCTCCTCGGCAGGGGACGACTATGGCTACACCTTC. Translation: CASSSSAGDDYGYTF.

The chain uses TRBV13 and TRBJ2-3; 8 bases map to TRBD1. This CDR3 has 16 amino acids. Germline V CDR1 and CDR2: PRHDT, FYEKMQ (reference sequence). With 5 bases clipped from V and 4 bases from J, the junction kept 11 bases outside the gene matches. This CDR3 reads CASSTIQGVPPDTQYF. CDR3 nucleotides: TGTGCCAGCAGCACCATACAGGGGGTACCCCCAGATACGCAGTATTTT.